This TCR beta chain was sequenced in a study of control samples from healthy donors and cancer patients. Here immunoSEQ multiplex PCR was the method, and the copy in TCRdb shows in-frame clones only, minus some. Here the sample spans some 410,000 clones, approximately 92% being singletons. Sequencing was done on a sample of PBMCs. The sequence derives from a man aged 35 to 55 with head and neck cancer.

CDR3 amino acids: CASSLAGIETQYF. The CDR3 coding sequence is TGTGCCAGCAGCTTAGCGGGGATCGAGACCCAGTACTTC. V gene TRBV11-2 combines with J gene TRBJ2-5, with D possibly TRBD2 on 5 matching bases. The CDR3 runs to 13 residues. Trimming removed 1 base at V and 5 bases at J, with 8 bases between. Germline V gene lookup returns CDR1 SGHAT and CDR2 FQNNGV.